Below are 4 T cell receptor beta chains sequenced from a single sample in a study of shared clonotypes between healthy human individuals. TCRdb's copy holds only in-frame clones and misses some; the assay was immunoSEQ multiplex PCR. The data hold under 750,000 clones, with approximately 77% observed a single time. Sequencing was carried out using memory CD4+ T cells sorted from blood. Specified subset: CD45RA-negative fraction. The receptor set was obtained from a woman aged 25-40 years in good health.

The J gene is TRBJ1-5, the V gene TRBV19; TRBD1 matches at 9 bases. Germline trimming cut 4 bases from V and 0 bases from J; bases unmatched to any gene: 10. Germline V gives CDR1 LNHDA, CDR2 SQIVND (reference sequence). The CDR3 has 18 amino acids. The CDR3 coding sequence is TGTGCCAGTAGTAACCGGGACAGGGAGGGGTATAGCAATCAGCCCCAGCATTTT. As protein: CASSNRDREGYSNQPQHF. Using reference TRBV19 and TRBJ1-5 for the parts outside the CDR3, the full variable domain is DGGITQSPKYLFRKEGQNVTLSCEQNLNHDAMYWYRQDPGQGLRLIYYSQIVNDFQKGDIAEGYSVSREKKESFPLTVTSAQKNPTAFYLCASSNRDREGYSNQPQHFGDGTRLSIL.

The V gene is TRBV18, the J gene TRBJ2-5; maybe TRBD1 (5 bases). Germline-derived CDR1 and CDR2 are KGHSH and LQKENI. Trimming removed 1 base at V and 4 bases at J, with 7 bases between. This CDR3 contains 13 residues. CDR3: CASSPQQVETQYF. CDR3 DNA sequence: TGTGCCAGCTCACCACAACAGGTAGAGACCCAGTACTTC. The whole variable domain, filled in from reference TRBV18 and TRBJ2-5, reads NAGVMQNPRHLVRRRGQEARLRCSPMKGHSHVYWYRQLPEEGLKFMVYLQKENIIDESGMPKERFSAEFPKEGPSILRIQQVVRGDSAAYFCASSPQQVETQYFGPGTRLLVL.

As regards this clone: One end of the junction varies from germline; a read error may be responsible. The chain employs TRBV5-6 and TRBJ2-1; TRBD1 or TRBD2 may be the D gene (5 bases each). CDR3 size: 12 residues. Germline loops: CDR1 SGHDT, CDR2 YYEEEE. CDR3 bases: TGTGCCAGCCGACTCACCGGGACGCCCGATCTCTTC. It is translated as CASRLTGTPDLF.

The chain combines TRBV5-3 with TRBJ2-2; no reliable D call. TRBV5-3 is an ORF, with its function uncertain. CDR3 size: 11 residues. V was cut by 2 bases and J by 6 bases, with 2 bases left in between. The CDR3 reads CARSFAGELFF. CDR3 sequence (DNA): TGTGCCAGAAGCTTCGCCGGGGAGCTGTTTTTT.